This T cell receptor (beta chain) was documented in a study of early T cells in non-severe SARS-CoV-2 infection. Study summary: Sequencing of bulk RNA from unsorted whole blood was done, without chain pairing. Study-level points and caveats: VDJdb matching skewed toward anti-spike CD8 responses, missing private and CD4 specificities.

Points on this clonotype: Its antigen is currently unknown.

Unique molecular identifiers (one per individual cDNA molecule) were attached. TCRdb ran MiXCR on the 5' RACE reads and lists one entry per CDR3 protein. The sample consists of some 62,000 distinct CDR3 sequences, roughly 9% of them appearing once. V was pared by 5 bases and J by 2 bases, with 15 bases between. The germline V gene has CDR1 SGHAT and CDR2 FQNNGV. This CDR3 is 16 amino acids long. This sequence originates from an adult who was a healthcare worker with PCR-confirmed SARS-CoV-2 infection or an uninfected control (not recorded which). The chain recombines TRBV11-2 with TRBJ2-2, with D perhaps matching TRBD1 (6 bases). The sequencing here drew on whole blood, taken at baseline. The CDR3 spells CASSGGQTVNTGELFF. The CDR3 nucleotides are TGTGCCAGCAGCGGGGGCCAAACAGTTAACACCGGGGAGCTGTTTTTT.